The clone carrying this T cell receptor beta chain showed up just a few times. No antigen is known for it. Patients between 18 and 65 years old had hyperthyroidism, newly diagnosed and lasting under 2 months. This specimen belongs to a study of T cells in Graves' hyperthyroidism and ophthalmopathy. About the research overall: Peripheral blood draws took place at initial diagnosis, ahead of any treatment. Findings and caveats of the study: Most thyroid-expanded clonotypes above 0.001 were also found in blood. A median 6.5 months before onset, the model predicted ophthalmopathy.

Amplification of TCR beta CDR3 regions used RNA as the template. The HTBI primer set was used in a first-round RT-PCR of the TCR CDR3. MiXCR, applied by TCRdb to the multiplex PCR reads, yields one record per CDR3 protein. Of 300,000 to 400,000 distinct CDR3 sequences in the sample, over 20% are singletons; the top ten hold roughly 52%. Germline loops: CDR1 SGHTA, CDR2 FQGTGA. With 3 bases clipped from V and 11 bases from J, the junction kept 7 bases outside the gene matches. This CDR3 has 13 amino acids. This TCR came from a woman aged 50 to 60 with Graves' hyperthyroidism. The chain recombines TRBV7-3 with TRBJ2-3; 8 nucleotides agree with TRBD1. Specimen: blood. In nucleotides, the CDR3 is TGTGCCAGCAGCTTCCGTGACAGGGGTATGCAGTATTTT. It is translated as CASSFRDRGMQYF.